This T cell receptor (beta chain) was identified in a study of cytomegalovirus exposure and HLA in healthy donors. At the level of the study: As an earlier analysis found, some 170 million T cells yielded fewer than 130 million unique TCR beta sequences.

Vbeta (60) and Jbeta (13) primers were used in the PCR. The assay was immunoSEQ multiplex PCR, and TCRdb's table has in-frame clones only and misses some. The sample yields 280,000 or so clones, about 87% seen once. The CDR3 length is 15 residues. Germline CDR1 and CDR2: MNHNS and SASEGT. Trimming cost V 6 bases and J 1 base; bases outside gene matches: 6. These donors, healthy bone marrow donors, were studied. The source is a woman aged 18-29 years in good health and CMV-seronegative. The V and J genes are TRBV6-1 and TRBJ1-1; 9 bases fit TRBD1. Sequenced: PBMCs. The CDR3 protein is CASSIGTGTNTEAFF. The CDR3 region has the DNA TGTGCCAGCAGCATCGGGACAGGGACGAACACTGAAGCTTTCTTT.